This T cell receptor beta chain was observed in a study of blood T cell repertoires in COVID-19. In the study overall: In each case, the material was cDNA or gDNA derived from T cells, B-cell-depleted T cells, or PBMCs.

Original analysis: Nucleated cell counts were estimated from reference gene primer amplification. TCRdb's table, derived via immunoSEQ multiplex PCR, lists solely in-frame clones and lacks some. V and J calls plus clone size are reproduced from that table; the DNA served to infer D and trimming. The data contain nearly 250,000 clones, more than 75% of them singletons. The V end lost 1 base, the J end lost 5 bases, and 4 bases lay between the germline ends. The CDR3 runs to 12 residues. Germline CDR1 MDHEN, CDR2 SYDVKM. The receptor was derived from a woman in her fifties or sixties who had recovered from COVID-19. Material for sequencing was peripheral blood. The chain recombines TRBV28 with TRBJ2-3; no clear D. CDR3 amino acids: CASSLFLDTQYF. DNA of the CDR3: TGTGCCAGCAGTTTATTCTTAGATACGCAGTATTTT.